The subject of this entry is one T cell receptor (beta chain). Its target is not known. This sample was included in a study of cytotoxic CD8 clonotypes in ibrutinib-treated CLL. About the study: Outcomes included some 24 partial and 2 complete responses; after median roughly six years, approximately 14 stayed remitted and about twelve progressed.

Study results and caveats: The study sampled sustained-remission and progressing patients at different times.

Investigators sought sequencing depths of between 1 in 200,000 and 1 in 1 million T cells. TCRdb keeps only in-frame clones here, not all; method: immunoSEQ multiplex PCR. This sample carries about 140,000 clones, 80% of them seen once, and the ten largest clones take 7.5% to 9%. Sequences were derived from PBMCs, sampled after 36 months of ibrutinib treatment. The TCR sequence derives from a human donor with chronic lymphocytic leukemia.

CDR3 nucleotide sequence: TGTGCCAGCAGCCACGCCGGGACAGGGAACTATGGCTACACCTTC. Translated: CASSHAGTGNYGYTF. This chain connects TRBV5-4 to TRBJ1-2; 9 bases map to TRBD1. This CDR3 contains 15 residues. With V trimmed by 4 bases and J by 2 bases, 6 bases remained unmatched. Germline V gene data show CDR1 as SGHNT and CDR2 as YYREEE (reference sequence). The full variable domain, completed using reference TRBV5-4 and TRBJ1-2, is ETGVTQSPTHLIKTRGQQVTLRCSSQSGHNTVSWYQQALGQGPQFIFQYYREEENGRGNFPPRFSGLQFPNYSSELNVNALELDDSALYLCASSHAGTGNYGYTFGSGTRLTVV.